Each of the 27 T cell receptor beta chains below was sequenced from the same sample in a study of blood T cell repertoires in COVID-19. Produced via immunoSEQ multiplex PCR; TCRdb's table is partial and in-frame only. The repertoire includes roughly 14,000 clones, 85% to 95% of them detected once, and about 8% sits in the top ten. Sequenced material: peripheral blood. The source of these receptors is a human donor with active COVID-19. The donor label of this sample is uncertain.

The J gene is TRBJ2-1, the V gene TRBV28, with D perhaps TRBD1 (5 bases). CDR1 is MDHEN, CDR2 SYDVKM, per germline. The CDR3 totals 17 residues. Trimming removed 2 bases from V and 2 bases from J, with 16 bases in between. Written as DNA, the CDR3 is TGTGCCAGCAGTTTAAGAATCACAGGCTTGGCCTACAATGAGCAGTTCTTC. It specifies CASSLRITGLAYNEQFF.

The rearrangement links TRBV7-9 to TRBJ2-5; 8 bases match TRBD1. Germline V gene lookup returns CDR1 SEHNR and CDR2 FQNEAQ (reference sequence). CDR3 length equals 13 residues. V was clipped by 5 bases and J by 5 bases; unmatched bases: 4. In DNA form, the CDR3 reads TGTGCCAGCAGCGCAGACAGGGGCGAGACCCAGTACTTC. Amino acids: CASSADRGETQYF. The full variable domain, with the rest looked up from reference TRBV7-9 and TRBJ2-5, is DTGVSQNPRHKITKRGQNVTFRCDPISEHNRLYWYRQTLGQGPEFLTYFQNEAQLEKSRLLSDRFSAERPKGSFSTLEIQRTEQGDSAMYLCASSADRGETQYFGPGTRLLVL.

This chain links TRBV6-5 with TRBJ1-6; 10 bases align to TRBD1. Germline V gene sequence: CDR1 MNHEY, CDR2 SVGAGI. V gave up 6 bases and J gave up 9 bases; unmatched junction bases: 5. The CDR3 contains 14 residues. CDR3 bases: TGTGCCAGCAGCCCGGGACAGGGGCTTTCACCCCTCCACTTT. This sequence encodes CASSPGQGLSPLHF.

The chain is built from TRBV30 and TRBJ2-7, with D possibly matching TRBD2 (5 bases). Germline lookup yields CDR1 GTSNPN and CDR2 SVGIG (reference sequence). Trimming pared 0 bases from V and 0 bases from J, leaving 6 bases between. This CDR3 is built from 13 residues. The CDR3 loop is CAWSVGSSYEQYF. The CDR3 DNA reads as TGTGCCTGGAGTGTAGGGAGCTCCTACGAGCAGTACTTC. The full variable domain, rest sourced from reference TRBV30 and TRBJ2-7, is SQTIHQWPATLVQPVGSPLSLECTVEGTSNPNLYWYRQAAGRGLQLLFYSVGIGQISSEVPQNLSASRPQDRQFILSSKKLLLSDSGFYLCAWSVGSSYEQYFGPGTRLTVT.

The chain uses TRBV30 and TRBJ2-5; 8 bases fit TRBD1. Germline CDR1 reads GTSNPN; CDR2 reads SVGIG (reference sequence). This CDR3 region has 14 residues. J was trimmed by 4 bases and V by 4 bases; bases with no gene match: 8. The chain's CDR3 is CAWNPPGGRETQYF. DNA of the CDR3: TGTGCCTGGAACCCCCCAGGGGGCCGAGAGACCCAGTACTTC.

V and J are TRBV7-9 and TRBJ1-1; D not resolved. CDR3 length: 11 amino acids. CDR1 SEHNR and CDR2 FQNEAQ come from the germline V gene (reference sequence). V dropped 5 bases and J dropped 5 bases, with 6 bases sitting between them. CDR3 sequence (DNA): TGTGCCAGCAGCCCCGGGACTGAAGCTTTCTTT. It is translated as CASSPGTEAFF.

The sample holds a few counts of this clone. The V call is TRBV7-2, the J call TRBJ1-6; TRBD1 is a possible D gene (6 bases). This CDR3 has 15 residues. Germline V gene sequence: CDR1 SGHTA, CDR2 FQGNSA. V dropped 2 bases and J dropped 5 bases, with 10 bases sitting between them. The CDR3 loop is CASSLNRVHNSPLHF. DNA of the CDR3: TGTGCCAGCAGCTTAAACAGGGTTCATAATTCACCCCTCCACTTT.

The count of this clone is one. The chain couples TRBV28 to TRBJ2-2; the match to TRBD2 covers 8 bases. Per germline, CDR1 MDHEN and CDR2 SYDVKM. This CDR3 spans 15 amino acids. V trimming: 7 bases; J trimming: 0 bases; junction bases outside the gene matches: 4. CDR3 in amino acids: CASIGGAANTGELFF. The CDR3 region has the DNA TGTGCCAGCATCGGGGGGGCCGCGAACACCGGGGAGCTGTTTTTT.

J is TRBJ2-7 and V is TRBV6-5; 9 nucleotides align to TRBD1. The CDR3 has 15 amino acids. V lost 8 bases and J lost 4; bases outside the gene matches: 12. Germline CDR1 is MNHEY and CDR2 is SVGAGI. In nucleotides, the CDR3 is TGTGCCAGCGGTACTACCCGGACAGGGGCTTACGAGCAGTACTTC. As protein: CASGTTRTGAYEQYF.

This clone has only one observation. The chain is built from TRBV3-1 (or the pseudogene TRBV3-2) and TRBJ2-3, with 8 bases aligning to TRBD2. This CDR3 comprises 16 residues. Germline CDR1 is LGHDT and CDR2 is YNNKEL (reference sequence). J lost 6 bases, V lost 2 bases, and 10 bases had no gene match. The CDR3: CASSQRASGSLDTQYF. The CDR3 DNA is TGTGCCAGCAGCCAAAGGGCTAGCGGGTCTCTGGATACGCAGTATTTT.

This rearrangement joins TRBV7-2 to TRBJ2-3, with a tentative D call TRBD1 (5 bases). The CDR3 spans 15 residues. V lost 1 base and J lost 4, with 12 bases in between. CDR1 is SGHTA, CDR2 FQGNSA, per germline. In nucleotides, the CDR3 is TGTGCCAGCAGCTTAGGGGCAGGGTTTCCAGATACGCAGTATTTT. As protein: CASSLGAGFPDTQYF.

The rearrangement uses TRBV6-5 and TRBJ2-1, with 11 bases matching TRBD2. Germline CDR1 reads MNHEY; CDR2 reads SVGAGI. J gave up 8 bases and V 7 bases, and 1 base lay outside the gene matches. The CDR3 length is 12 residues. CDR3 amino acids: CASKGLADEQFF. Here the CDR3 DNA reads TGTGCCAGCAAGGGACTAGCGGATGAGCAGTTCTTC.

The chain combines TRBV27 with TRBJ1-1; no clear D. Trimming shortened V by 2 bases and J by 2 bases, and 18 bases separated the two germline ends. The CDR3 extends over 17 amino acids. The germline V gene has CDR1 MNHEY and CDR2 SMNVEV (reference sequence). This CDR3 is CASSLAVGFGKNTEAFF. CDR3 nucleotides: TGTGCCAGCAGTTTAGCGGTCGGATTCGGGAAAAACACTGAAGCTTTCTTT.

CDR3 loop: CASSQGDRSYEQYF. Here the CDR3 DNA reads TGTGCCAGCAGCCAGGGGGACAGGAGTTACGAGCAGTACTTC. V and J are TRBV11-3 and TRBJ2-7; 8 bases are shared with TRBD1. This CDR3 spans 14 amino acids. J gave up 4 bases and V 5 bases, and 7 bases lay outside the gene matches. Germline V gene data show CDR1 as SGHNT and CDR2 as YENEEA.

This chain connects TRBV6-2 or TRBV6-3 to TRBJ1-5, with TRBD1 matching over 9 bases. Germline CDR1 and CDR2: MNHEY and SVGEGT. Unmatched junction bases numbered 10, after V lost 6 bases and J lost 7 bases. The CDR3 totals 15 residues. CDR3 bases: TGTGCCAGCAGCCATCCGGGACAGGGCATACAGCCCCAGCATTTT. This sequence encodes CASSHPGQGIQPQHF.

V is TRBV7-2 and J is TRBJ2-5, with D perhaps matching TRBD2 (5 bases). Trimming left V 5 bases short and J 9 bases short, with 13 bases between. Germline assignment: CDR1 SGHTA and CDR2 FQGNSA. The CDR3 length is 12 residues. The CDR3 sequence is CASSPRDGAQYF. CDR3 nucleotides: TGTGCCAGCAGCCCAAGAGACGGGGCCCAGTACTTC.

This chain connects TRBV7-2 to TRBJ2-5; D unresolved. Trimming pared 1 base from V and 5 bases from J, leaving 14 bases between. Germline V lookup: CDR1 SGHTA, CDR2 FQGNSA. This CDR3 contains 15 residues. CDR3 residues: CASSLVAGSWETQYF. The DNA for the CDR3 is TGTGCCAGCAGCTTAGTTGCAGGTAGTTGGGAGACCCAGTACTTC.

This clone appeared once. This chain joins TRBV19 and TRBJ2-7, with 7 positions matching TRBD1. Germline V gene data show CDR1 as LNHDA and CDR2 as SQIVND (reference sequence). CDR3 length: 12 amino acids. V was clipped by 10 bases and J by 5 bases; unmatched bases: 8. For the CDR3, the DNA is TGTGCCACAGGGGACAGAAAGAACGAGCAGTACTTC. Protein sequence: CATGDRKNEQYF.

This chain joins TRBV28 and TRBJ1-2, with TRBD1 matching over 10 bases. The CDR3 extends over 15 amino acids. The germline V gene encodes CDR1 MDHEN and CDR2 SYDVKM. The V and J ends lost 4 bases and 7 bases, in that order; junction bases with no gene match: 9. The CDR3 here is CASSSTGTGVSGYTF. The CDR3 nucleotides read TGTGCCAGCAGTTCAACCGGGACAGGGGTTAGTGGCTACACCTTC.

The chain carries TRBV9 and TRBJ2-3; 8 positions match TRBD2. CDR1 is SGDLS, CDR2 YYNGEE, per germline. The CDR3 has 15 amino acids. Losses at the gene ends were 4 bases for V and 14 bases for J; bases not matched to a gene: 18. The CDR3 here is CASSPSLGSSGDLYF. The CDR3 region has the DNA TGTGCCAGCAGCCCCTCGCTGGGGAGTAGCGGGGACTTGTATTTT.

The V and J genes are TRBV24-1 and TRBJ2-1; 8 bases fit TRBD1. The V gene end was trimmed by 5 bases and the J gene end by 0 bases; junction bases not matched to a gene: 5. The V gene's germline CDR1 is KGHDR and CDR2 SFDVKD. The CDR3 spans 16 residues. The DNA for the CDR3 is TGTGCCACCAGTGCGGGACAGGCTTCCTCCTACAATGAGCAGTTCTTC. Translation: CATSAGQASSYNEQFF.

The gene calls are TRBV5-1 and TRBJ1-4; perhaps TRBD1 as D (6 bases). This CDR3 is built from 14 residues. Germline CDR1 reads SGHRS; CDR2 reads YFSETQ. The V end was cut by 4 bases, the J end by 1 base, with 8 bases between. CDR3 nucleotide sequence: TGCGCCAGCAGCGCACAGGGAACTAATGAAAAACTGTTTTTT. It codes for CASSAQGTNEKLFF.

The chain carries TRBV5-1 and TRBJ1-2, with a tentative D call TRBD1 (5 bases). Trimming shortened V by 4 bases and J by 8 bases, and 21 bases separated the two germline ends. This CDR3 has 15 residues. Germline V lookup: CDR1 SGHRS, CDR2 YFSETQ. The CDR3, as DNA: TGCGCCAGCAGCGCGGGGGACCGCCCGGGGCAGGGCTACACCTTC. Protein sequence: CASSAGDRPGQGYTF.

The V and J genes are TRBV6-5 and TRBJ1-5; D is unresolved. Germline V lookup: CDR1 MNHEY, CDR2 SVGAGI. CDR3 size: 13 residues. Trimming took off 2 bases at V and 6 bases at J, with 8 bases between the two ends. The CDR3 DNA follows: TGTGCCAGCAGTTACCGTCTTTCTCAGCCCCAGCATTTT. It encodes CASSYRLSQPQHF.

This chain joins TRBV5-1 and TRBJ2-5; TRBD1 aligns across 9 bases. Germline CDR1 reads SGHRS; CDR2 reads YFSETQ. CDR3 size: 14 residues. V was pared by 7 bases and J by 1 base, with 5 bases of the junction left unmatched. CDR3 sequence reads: CASATGGTQETQYF. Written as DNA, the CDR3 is TGCGCCAGCGCGACAGGGGGGACCCAAGAGACCCAGTACTTC.

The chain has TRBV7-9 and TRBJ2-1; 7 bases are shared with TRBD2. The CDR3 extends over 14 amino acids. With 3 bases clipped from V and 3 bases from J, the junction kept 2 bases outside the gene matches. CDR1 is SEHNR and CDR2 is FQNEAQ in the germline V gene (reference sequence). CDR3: CASSLASGYNEQFF. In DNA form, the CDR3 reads TGTGCCAGCAGCTTGGCTAGCGGCTACAATGAGCAGTTCTTC.

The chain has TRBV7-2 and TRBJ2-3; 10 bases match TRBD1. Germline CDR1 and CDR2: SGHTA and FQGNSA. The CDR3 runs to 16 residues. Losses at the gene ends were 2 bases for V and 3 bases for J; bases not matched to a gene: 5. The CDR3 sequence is CASSLLGTGVTDTQYF. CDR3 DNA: TGTGCCAGCAGCTTACTCGGGACAGGGGTGACAGATACGCAGTATTTT.